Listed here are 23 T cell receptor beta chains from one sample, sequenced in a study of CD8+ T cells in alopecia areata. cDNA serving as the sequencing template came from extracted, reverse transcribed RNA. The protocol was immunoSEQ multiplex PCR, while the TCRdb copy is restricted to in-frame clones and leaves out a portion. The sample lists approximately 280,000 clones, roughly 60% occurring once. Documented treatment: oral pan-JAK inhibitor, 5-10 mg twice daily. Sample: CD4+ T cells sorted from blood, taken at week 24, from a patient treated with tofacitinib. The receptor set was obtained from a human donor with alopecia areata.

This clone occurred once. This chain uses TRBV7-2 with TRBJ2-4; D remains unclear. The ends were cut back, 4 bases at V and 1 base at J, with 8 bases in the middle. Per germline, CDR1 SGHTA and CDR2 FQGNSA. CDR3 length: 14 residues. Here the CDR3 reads CASSSRVAKNIQYF. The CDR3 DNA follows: TGTGCCAGCAGCTCCCGGGTGGCCAAAAACATTCAGTACTTC.

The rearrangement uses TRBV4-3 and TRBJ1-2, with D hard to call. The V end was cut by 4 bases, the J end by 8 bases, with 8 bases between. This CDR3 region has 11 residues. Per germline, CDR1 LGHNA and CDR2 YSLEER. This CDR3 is CASSLGGGYTF. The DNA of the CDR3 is TGCGCCAGCAGCCTAGGAGGGGGCTACACCTTC.

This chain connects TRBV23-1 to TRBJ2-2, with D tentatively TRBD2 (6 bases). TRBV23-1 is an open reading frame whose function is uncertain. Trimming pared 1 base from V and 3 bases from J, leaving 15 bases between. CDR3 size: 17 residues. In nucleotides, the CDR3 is TGCGCCAGCAGTCAATTCTCTGGGGAGGTGGACACCGGGGAGCTGTTTTTT. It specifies CASSQFSGEVDTGELFF.

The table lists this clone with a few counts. The CDR3: CASSSYGTGTVSGANVLTF. The DNA for the CDR3 is TGTGCCAGTAGTAGTTACGGGACAGGGACCGTCTCTGGGGCCAACGTCCTGACTTTC. The chain employs TRBV19 and TRBJ2-6; 9 positions match TRBD1. From germline, CDR1 is LNHDA and CDR2 SQIVND (reference sequence). The CDR3 length is 19 residues. Germline trimming cut 4 bases from V and 0 bases from J; bases unmatched to any gene: 10.

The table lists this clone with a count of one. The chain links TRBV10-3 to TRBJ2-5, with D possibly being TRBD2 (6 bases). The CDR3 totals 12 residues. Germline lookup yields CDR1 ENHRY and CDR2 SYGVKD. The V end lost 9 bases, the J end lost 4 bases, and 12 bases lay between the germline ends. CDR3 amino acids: CAISFGGETQYF. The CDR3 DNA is TGTGCCATTTCTTTCGGGGGAGAGACCCAGTACTTC.

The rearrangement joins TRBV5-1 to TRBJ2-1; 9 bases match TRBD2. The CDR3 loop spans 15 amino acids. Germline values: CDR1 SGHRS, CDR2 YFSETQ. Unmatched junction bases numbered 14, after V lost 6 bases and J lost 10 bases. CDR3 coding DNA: TGCGCCAGCACCCGGACGCGGGGGGGCCTGAACGAGCAGTTCTTC. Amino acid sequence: CASTRTRGGLNEQFF.

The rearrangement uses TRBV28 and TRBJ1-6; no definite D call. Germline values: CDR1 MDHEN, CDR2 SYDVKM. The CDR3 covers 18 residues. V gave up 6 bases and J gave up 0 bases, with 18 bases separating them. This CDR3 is CASSNSGPWSSYNSPLHF. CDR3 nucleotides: TGTGCCAGCAGCAACAGTGGCCCCTGGAGCTCCTATAATTCACCCCTCCACTTT. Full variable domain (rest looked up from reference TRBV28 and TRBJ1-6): DVKVTQSSRYLVKRTGEKVFLECVQDMDHENMFWYRQDPGLGLRLIYFSYDVKMKEKGDIPEGYSVSREKKERFSLILESASTNQTSMYLCASSNSGPWSSYNSPLHFGNGTRLTVT.

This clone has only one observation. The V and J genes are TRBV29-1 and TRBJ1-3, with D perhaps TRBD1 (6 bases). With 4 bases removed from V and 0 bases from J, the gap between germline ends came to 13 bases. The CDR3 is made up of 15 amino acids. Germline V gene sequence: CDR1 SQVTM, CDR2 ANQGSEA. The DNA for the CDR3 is TGCAGCGTTGCGATGGGGGGCTTCTCTGGAAACACCATATATTTT. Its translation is CSVAMGGFSGNTIYF. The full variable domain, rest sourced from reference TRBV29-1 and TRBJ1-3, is SAVISQKPSRDICQRGTSLTIQCQVDSQVTMMFWYRQQPGQSLTLIATANQGSEATYESGFVIDKFPISRPNLTFSTLTVSNMSPEDSSIYLCSVAMGGFSGNTIYFGEGSWLTVV.

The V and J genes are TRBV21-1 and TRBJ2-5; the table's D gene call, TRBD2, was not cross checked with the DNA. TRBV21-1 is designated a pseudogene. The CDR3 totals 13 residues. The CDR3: CASAGVPLETQYF. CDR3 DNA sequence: TGTGCCTCAGCGGGTGTCCCCCTAGAGACCCAGTACTTC.

This chain's CDR3 is CASSNPGQGGRTGELFF. The CDR3 bases are TGTGCCAGCAGCAACCCGGGACAGGGGGGACGTACCGGGGAGCTGTTTTTT. V gene TRBV9 combines with J gene TRBJ2-2, with 11 bases identical to TRBD1. This CDR3 has 17 amino acids. The junction had 10 bases not matched to a gene; V was cut back by 4 bases and J by 5 bases. CDR1 is SGDLS, CDR2 YYNGEE, per germline.

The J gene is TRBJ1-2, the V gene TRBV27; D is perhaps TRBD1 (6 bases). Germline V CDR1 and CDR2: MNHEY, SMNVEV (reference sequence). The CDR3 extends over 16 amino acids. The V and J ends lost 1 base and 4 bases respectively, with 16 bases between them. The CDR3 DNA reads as TGTGCCAGCAGTTTATATCAAGGGGGGCGAGTCTATGGCTACACCTTC. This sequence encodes CASSLYQGGRVYGYTF.

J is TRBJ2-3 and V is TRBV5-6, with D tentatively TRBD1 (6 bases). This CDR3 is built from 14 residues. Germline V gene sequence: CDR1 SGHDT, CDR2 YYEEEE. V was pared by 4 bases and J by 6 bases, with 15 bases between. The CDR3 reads CASSPPAGVDTQYF. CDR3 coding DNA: TGTGCCAGCAGCCCACCCGCAGGGGTGGATACGCAGTATTTT.

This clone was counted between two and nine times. The CDR3 bases are TGCGCCAGCAGCCAAGATTCGAACGGGGGGGCCACAGATACGCAGTATTTT. Translation gives CASSQDSNGGATDTQYF. The rearrangement uses TRBV4-1 and TRBJ2-3; 8 bases agree with TRBD2. Germline V gene data show CDR1 as MGHRA and CDR2 as YSYEKL. This CDR3 region has 17 residues. J lost 2 bases, V lost 0 bases, and 7 bases had no gene match.

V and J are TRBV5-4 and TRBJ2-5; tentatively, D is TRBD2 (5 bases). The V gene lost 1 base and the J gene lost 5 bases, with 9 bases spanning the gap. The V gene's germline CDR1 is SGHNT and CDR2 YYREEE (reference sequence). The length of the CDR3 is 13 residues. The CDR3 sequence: CASSLNPGETQYF. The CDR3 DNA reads TGTGCCAGCAGCTTGAATCCGGGGGAGACCCAGTACTTC. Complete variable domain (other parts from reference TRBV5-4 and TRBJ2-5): ETGVTQSPTHLIKTRGQQVTLRCSSQSGHNTVSWYQQALGQGPQFIFQYYREEENGRGNFPPRFSGLQFPNYSSELNVNALELDDSALYLCASSLNPGETQYFGPGTRLLVL.

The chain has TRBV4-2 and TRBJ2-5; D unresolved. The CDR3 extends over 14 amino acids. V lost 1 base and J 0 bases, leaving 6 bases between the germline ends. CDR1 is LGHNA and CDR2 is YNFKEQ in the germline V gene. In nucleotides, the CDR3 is TGTGCCAGCAGCCAAGCTGCGAACCAAGAGACCCAGTACTTC. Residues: CASSQAANQETQYF.

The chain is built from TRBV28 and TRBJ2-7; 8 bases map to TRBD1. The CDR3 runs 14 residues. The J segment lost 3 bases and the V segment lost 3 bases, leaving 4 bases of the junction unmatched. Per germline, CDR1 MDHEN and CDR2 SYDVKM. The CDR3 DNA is TGTGCCAGCAGTTTGTCCGGGACAGGCTACGAGCAGTACTTC. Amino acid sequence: CASSLSGTGYEQYF.

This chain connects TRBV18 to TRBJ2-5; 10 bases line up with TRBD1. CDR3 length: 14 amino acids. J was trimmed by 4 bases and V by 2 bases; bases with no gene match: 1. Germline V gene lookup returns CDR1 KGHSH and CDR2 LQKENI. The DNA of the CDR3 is TGTGCCAGCTCACCAGACAGGGGGCCAGAGACCCAGTACTTC. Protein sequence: CASSPDRGPETQYF.

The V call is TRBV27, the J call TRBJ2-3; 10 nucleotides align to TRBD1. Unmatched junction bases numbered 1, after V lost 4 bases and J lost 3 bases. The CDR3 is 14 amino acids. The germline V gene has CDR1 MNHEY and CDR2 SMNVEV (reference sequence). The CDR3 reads CASSWGQGTDTQYF. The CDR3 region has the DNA TGTGCCAGCAGTTGGGGACAGGGGACAGATACGCAGTATTTT.

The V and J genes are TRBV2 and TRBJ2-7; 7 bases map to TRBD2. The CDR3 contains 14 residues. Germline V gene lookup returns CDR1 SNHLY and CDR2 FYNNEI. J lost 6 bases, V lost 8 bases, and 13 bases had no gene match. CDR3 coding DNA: TGTGCCAGCGTACCGGGCGGACTAGTAAGCGAGCAGTACTTC. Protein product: CASVPGGLVSEQYF.

The CDR3 here is CASSEYARMTQYF. CDR3 nucleotides: TGTGCCAGCAGTGAATATGCACGGATGACCCAGTACTTC. The genes are TRBV25-1 and TRBJ2-5; D unclear. The V end lost 0 bases, the J end lost 7 bases, and 9 bases lay between the germline ends. Germline values: CDR1 MGHDK, CDR2 SYGVNS. The CDR3 loop spans 13 amino acids.

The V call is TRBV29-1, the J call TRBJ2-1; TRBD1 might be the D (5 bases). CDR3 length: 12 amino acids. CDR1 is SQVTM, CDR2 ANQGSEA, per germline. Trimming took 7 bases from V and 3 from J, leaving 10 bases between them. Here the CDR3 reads CSALQDYNEQFF. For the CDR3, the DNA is TGCAGCGCACTACAGGACTACAATGAGCAGTTCTTC.

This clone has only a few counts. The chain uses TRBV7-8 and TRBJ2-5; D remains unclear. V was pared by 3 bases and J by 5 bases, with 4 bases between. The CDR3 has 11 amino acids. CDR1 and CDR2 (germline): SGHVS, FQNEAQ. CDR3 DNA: TGTGCCAGCAGCTTGGTTGAGACCCAGTACTTC. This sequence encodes CASSLVETQYF.

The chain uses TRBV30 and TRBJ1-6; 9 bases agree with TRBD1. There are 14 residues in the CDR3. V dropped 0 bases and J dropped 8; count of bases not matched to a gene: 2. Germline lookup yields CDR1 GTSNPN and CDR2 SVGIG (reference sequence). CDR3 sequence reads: CAWSVRTGDSPLHF. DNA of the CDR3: TGTGCCTGGAGTGTACGGACAGGGGATTCACCCCTCCACTTT.